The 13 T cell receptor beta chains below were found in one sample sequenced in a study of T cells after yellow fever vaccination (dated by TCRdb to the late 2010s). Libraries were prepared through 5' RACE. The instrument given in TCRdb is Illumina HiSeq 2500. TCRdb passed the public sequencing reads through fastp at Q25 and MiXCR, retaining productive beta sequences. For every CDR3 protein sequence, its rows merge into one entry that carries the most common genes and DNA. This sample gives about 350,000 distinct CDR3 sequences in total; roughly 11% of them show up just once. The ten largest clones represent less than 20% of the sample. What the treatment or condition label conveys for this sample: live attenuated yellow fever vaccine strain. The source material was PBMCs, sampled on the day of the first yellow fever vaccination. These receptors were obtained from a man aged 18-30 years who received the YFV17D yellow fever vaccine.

CDR3 sequence: CASSDPPMEETQYF. DNA for the CDR3: TGTGCCAGCAGTGACCCCCCCATGGAGGAGACCCAGTACTTC. The chain has TRBV6-1 and TRBJ2-5; D ambiguous. CDR1 is MNHNS, CDR2 SASEGT, per germline. V was trimmed by 3 bases and J by 5 bases, leaving 13 bases between them. The CDR3 runs 14 residues.

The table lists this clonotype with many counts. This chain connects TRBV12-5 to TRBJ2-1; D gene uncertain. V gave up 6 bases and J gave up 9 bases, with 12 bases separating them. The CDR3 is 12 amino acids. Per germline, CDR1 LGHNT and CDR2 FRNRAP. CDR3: CASGSATTEQFF. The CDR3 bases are TGTGCTAGTGGCTCGGCCACTACTGAGCAGTTCTTC.

The CDR3 DNA follows: TGTGCCAGCGGATGGGTTTTCGGTGAGCAGTTCTTC. It translates to CASGWVFGEQFF. This chain connects TRBV27 to TRBJ2-1; no definite D call. Trimming removed 8 bases from V and 9 bases from J, with 14 bases in between. The CDR3 runs to 12 residues. Per the germline V gene, CDR1 is MNHEY and CDR2 is SMNVEV (reference sequence).

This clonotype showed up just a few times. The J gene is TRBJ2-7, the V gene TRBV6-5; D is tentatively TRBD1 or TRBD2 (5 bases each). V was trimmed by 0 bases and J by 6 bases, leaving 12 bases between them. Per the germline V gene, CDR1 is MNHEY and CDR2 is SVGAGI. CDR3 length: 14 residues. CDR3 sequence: CASSYSGPGIEQYF. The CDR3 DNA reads TGTGCCAGCAGTTACTCGGGACCAGGGATCGAGCAGTACTTC.

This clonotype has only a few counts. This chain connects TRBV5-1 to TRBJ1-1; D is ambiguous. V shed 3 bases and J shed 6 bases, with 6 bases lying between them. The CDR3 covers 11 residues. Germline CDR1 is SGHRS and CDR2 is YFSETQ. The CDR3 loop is CASSSMAEAFF. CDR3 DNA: TGCGCCAGCAGCTCCATGGCTGAAGCTTTCTTT. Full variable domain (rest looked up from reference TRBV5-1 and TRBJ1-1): KAGVTQTPRYLIKTRGQQVTLSCSPISGHRSVSWYQQTPGQGLQFLFEYFSETQRNKGNFPGRFSGRQFSNSRSEMNVSTLELGDSALYLCASSSMAEAFFGQGTRLTVV.

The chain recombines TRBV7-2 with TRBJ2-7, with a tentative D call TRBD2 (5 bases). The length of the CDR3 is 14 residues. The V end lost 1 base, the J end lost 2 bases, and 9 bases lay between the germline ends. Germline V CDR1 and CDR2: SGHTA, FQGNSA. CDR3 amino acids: CASSLVGETYEQYV. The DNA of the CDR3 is TGTGCCAGCAGCTTAGTGGGAGAAACCTACGAGCAGTACGTC.

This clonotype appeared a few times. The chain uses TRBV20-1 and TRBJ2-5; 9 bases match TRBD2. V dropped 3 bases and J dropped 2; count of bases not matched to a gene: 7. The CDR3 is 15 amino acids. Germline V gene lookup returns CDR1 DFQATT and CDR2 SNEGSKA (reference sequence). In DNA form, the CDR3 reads TGCAGTGCTAGTACCGCTAGCGGGGATCAAGAGACCCAGTACTTC. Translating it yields CSASTASGDQETQYF.

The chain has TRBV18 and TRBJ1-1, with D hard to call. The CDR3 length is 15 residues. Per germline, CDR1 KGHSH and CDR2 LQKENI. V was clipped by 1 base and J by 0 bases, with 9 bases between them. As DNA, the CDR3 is TGTGCCAGCTCACCACTTCAGGTCTTGAACACTGAAGCTTTCTTT. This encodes CASSPLQVLNTEAFF.

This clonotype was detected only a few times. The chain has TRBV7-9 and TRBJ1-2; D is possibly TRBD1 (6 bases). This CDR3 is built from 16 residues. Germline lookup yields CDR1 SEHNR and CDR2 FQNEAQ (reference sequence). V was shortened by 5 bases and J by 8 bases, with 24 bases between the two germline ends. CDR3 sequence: CASSPSGQGTVGGYTF. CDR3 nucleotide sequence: TGTGCCAGCAGCCCCTCGGGACAAGGGACTGTAGGGGGCTACACCTTC.

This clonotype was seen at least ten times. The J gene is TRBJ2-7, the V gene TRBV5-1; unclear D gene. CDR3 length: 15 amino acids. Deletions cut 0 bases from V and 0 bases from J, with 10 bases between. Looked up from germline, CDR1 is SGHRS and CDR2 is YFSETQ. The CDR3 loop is CASSLEGGASYEQYF. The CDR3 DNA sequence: TGCGCCAGCAGCTTGGAAGGCGGTGCCTCCTACGAGCAGTACTTC.

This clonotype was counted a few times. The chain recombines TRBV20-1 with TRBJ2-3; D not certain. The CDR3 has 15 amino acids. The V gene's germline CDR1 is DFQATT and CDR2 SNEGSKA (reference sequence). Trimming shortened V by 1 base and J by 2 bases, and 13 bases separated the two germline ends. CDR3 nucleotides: TGCAGTGCTAGAGCCTCGCGCGCGCACACAGATACGCAGTATTTT. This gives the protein CSARASRAHTDTQYF.

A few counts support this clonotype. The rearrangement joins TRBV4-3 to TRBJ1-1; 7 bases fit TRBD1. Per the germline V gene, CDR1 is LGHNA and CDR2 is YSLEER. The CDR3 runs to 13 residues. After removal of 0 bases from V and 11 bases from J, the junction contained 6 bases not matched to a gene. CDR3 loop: CASSQDLGGEAFF. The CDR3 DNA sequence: TGCGCCAGCAGCCAAGATCTAGGGGGCGAGGCTTTCTTT.

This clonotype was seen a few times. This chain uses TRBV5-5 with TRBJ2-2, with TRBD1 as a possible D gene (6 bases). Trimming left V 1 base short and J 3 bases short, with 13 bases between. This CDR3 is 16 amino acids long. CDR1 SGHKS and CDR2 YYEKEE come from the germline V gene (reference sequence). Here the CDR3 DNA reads TGTGCCAGCAGCTTGCAGACAGGCCCCGACACCGGGGAGCTGTTTTTT. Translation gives CASSLQTGPDTGELFF. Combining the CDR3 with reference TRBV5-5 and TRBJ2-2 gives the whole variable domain DAGVTQSPTHLIKTRGQQVTLRCSPISGHKSVSWYQQVLGQGPQFIFQYYEKEERGRGNFPDRFSARQFPNYSSELNVNALLLGDSALYLCASSLQTGPDTGELFFGEGSRLTVL.